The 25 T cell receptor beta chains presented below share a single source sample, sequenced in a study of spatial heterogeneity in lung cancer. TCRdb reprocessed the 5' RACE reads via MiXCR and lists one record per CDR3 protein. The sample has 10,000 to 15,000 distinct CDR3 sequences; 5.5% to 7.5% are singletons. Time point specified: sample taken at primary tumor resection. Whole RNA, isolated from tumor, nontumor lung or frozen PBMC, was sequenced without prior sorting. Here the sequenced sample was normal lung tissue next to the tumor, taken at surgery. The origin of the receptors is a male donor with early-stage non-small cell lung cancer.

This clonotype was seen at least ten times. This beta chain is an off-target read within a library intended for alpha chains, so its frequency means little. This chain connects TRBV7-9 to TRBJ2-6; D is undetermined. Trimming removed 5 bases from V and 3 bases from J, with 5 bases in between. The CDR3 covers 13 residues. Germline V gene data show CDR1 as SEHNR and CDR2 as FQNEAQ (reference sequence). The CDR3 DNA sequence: TGTGCCAGCAGCGGAGATGGGGCCAACGTCCTGACTTTC. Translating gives CASSGDGANVLTF.

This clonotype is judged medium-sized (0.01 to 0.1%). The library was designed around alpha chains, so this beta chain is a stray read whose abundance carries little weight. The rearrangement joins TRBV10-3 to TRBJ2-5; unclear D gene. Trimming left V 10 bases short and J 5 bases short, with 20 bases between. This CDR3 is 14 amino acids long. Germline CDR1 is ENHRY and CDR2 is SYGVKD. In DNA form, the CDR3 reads TGTGCCACGAACCCTGGGGAAAAACGCGAGACCCAGTACTTC. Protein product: CATNPGEKRETQYF.

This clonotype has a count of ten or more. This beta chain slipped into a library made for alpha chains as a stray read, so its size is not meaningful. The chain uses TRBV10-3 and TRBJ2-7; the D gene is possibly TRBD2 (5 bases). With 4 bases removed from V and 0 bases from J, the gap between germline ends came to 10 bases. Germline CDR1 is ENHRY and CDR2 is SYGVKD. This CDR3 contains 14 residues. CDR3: CAISAARDSYEQYF. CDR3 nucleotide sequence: TGTGCCATCAGTGCGGCCCGGGACTCCTACGAGCAGTACTTC.

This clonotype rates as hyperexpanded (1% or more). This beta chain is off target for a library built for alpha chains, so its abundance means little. The CDR3 DNA reads as TGTGCCAGCAGCTTGGAACAGGATCAGCCCCAGCATTTT. It specifies CASSLEQDQPQHF. The chain links TRBV5-5 to TRBJ1-5, with a weak D call TRBD1 (5 bases). The germline gives CDR1 SGHKS, CDR2 YYEKEE (reference sequence). Trimming shortened V by 0 bases and J by 5 bases, and 6 bases separated the two germline ends. This CDR3 is built from 13 residues.

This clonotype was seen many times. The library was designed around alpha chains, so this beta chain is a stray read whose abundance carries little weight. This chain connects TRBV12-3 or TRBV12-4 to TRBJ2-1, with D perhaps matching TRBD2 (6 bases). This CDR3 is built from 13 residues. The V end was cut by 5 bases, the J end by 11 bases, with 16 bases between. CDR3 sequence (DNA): TGTGCCAGCAGTCCTACAGGAGGGATGAAGCAGTTCTTC. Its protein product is CASSPTGGMKQFF.

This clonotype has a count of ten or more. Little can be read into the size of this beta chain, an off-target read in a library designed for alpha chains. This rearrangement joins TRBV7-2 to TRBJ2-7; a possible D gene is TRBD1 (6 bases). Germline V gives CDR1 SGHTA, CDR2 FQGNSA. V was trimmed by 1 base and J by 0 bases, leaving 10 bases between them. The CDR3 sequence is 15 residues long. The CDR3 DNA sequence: TGTGCCAGCAGCTTAGGATGGGACAACTCCTACGAGCAGTACTTC. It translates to CASSLGWDNSYEQYF.

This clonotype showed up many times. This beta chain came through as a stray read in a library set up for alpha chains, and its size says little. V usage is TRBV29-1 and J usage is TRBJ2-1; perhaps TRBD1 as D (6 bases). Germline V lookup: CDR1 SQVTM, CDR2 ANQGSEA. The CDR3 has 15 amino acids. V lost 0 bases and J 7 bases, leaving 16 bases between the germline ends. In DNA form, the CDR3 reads TGCAGCGTTGAAGATCCAGGGGCAAGCCTAAATGAGCAGTTCTTC. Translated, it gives CSVEDPGASLNEQFF.

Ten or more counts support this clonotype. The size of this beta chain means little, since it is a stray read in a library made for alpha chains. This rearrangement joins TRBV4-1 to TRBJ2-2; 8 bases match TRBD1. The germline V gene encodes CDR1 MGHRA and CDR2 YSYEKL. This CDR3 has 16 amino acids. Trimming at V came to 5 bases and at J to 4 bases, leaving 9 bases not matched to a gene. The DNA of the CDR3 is TGCGCCAGCAGCTTTCCAGGGGGCTTGTCCACCGGGGAGCTGTTTTTT. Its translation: CASSFPGGLSTGELFF.

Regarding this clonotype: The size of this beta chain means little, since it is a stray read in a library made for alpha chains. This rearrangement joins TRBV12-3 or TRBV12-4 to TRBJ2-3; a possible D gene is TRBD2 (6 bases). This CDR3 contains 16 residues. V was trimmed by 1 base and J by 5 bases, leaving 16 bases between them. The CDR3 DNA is TGTGCCAGCAGTTTAGGTAGGACACTAGCAGGAGATACGCAGTATTTT. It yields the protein CASSLGRTLAGDTQYF.

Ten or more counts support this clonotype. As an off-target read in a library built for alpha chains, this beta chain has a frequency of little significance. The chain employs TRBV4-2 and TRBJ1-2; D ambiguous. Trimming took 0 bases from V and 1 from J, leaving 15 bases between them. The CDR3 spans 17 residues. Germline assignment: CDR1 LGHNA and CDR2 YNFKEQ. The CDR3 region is CASSQDPNGVFNYGYTF. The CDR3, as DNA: TGTGCCAGCAGCCAAGATCCAAACGGGGTCTTTAACTATGGCTACACCTTC.

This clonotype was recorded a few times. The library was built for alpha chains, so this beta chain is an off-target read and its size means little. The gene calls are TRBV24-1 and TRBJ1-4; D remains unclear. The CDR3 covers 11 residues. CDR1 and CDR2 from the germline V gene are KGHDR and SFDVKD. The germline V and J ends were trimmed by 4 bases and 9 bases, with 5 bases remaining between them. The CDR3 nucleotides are TGTGCCACCAGTGAGGATAAAAAACTGTTTTTT. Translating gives CATSEDKKLFF.

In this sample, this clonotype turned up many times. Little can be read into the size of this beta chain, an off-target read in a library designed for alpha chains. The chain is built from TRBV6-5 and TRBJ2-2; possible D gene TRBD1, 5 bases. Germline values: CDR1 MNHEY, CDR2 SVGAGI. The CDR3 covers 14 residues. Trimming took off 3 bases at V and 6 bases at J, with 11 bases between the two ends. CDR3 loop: CASSYSQVPGELFF. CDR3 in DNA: TGTGCCAGCAGTTATTCACAGGTTCCCGGGGAGCTGTTTTTT.

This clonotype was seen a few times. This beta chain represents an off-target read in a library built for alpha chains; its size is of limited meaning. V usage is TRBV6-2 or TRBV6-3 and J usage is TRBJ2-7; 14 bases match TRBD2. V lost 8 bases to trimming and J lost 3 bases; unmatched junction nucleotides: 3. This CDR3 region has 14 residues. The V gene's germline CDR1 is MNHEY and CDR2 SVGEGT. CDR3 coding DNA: TGTGCCAGCCTCGGGACTAGCGGGGGCTACGAGCAGTACTTC. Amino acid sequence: CASLGTSGGYEQYF.

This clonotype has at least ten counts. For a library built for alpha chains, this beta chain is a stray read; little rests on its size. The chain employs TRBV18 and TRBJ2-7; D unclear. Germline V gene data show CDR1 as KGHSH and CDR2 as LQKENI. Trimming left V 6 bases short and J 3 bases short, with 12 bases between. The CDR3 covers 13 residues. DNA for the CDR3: TGTGCCAGCTCGCCTCGGACGGTCTACGAGCAGTACTTC. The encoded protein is CASSPRTVYEQYF.

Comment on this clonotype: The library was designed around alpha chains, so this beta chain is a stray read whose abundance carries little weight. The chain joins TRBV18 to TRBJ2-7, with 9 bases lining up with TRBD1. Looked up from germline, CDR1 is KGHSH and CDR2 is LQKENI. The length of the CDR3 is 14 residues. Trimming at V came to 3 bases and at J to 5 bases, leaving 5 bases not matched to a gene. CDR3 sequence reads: CASSPRDREDEQYF. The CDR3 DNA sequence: TGTGCCAGCTCACCCCGGGACAGGGAGGACGAGCAGTACTTC.

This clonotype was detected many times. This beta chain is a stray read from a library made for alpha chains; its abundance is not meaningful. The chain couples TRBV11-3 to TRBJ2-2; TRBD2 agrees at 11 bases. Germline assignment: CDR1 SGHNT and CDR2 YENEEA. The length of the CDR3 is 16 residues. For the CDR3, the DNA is TGTGCGACTGGCCCGGGACTAGCGGATTACACCGGGGAGCTGTTTTTT. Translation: CATGPGLADYTGELFF.

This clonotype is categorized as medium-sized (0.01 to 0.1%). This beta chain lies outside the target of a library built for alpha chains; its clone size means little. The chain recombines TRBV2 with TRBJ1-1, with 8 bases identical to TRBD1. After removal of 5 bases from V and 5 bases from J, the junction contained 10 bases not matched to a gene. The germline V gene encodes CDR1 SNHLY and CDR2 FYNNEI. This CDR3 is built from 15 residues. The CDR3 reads CASSQQGARGTEAFF. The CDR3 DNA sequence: TGTGCCAGCAGTCAGCAGGGGGCGCGAGGTACTGAAGCTTTCTTT.

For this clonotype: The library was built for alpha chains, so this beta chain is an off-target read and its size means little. The CDR3 protein is CASSTGLVNEQFF. In nucleotides, the CDR3 is TGTGCCAGCAGCACCGGACTAGTCAATGAGCAGTTCTTC. V usage is TRBV7-9 and J usage is TRBJ2-1; 7 nucleotides agree with TRBD2. Germline V CDR1 and CDR2: SEHNR, FQNEAQ (reference sequence). Losses at the gene ends were 5 bases for V and 6 bases for J; bases not matched to a gene: 4. The CDR3 has 13 amino acids. The full variable domain, in which reference TRBV7-9 and TRBJ2-1 provide the parts outside the CDR3, is DTGVSQNPRHKITKRGQNVTFRCDPISEHNRLYWYRQTLGQGPEFLTYFQNEAQLEKSRLLSDRFSAERPKGSFSTLEIQRTEQGDSAMYLCASSTGLVNEQFFGPGTRLTVL.

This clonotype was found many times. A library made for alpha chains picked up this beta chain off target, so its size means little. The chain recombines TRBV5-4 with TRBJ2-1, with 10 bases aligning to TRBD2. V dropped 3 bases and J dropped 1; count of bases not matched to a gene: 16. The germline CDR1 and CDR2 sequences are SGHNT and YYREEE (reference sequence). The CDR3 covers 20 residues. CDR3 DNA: TGTGCCAGCAGCTCAAGGGTCGGGGGGCGAGCGGGAGGGTCCTACAATGAGCAGTTCTTC. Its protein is CASSSRVGGRAGGSYNEQFF.

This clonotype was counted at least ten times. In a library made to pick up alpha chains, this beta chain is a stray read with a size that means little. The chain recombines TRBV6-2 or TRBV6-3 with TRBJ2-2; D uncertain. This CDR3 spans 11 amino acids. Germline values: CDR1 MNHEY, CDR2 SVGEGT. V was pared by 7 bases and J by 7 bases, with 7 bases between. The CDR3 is CASTRGGELFF. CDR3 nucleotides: TGTGCCAGCACCCGAGGCGGGGAGCTGTTTTTT.

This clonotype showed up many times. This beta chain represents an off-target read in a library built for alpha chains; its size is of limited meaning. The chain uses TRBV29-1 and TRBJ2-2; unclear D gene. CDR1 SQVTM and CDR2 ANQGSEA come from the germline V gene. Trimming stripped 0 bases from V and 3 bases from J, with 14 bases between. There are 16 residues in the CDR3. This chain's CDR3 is CSVEETAVGYTGELFF. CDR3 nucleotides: TGCAGCGTTGAAGAAACTGCCGTCGGGTACACCGGGGAGCTGTTTTTT.

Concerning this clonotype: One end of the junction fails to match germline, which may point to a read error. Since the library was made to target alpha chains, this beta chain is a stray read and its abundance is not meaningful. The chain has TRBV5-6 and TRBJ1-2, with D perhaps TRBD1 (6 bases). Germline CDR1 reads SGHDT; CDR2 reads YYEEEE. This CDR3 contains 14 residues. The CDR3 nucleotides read TGTCCCAGCACCCCCGATCAGGCCCGGGGGGGCTGCACCTTC. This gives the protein CPSTPDQARGGCTF.

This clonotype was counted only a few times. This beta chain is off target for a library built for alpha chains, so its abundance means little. In DNA form, the CDR3 reads TGTGCCAGCTCAGGGTGGAACACTGAAGCTTTCTTT. This translates into CASSGWNTEAFF. The chain combines TRBV19 with TRBJ1-1; a possible D gene is TRBD1 (5 bases). V was shortened by 9 bases and J by 1 base, with 9 bases between the two germline ends. The CDR3 is made up of 12 amino acids. Germline CDR1 and CDR2: LNHDA and SQIVND (reference sequence).

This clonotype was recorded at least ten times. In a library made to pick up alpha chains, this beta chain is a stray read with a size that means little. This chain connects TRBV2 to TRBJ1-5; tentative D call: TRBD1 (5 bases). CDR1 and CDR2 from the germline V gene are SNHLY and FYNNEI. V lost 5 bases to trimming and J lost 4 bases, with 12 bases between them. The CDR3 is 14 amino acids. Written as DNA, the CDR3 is TGTGCCAGCAGTTCGAGGGCAGGGAATCAGCCCCAGCATTTT. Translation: CASSSRAGNQPQHF.

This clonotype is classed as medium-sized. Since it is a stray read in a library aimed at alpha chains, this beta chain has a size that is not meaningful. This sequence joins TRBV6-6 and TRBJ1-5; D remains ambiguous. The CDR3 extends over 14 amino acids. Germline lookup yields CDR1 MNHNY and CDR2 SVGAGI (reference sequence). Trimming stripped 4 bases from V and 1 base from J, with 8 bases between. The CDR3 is CASSSMSSNQPQHF. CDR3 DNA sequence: TGTGCCAGCAGTTCGATGAGCAGCAATCAGCCCCAGCATTTT.